This passage covers 2 T cell receptor beta chains from one sample sequenced in a study of blood T cell repertoires in COVID-19. Profiling relied on immunoSEQ multiplex PCR, and the TCRdb table lists in-frame clones only, not all of them. The sample has 150,000 to 200,000 clones; about 86% are singletons. Sequencing was carried out using peripheral blood. The receptors were sampled from a woman in her twenties or thirties with active or convalescent COVID-19.

This clone came up a few times. The chain uses TRBV11-2 and TRBJ2-1; D not certain. The CDR3 contains 12 residues. Trimming cost V 1 base and J 8 bases, with 6 bases left between them. The germline gives CDR1 SGHAT, CDR2 FQNNGV. The DNA for the CDR3 is TGTGCCAGCAGCTTAGTCGGGTATGAGCAGTTCTTC. Protein product: CASSLVGYEQFF.

This clone was seen at least ten times. The chain has TRBV5-6 and TRBJ2-7, with TRBD1 identical over 7 bases. Germline V CDR1 and CDR2: SGHDT, YYEEEE. This CDR3 spans 16 amino acids. V shed 3 bases, J shed 6 bases, and the junction held 15 bases outside the gene matches. In nucleotides, the CDR3 is TGTGCCAGCAGCTCGCAAGACAGGGCATTGAGAGGCGAGCAGTACTTC. It specifies CASSSQDRALRGEQYF.